This entry describes one T cell receptor (beta chain). One end of the junction does not line up with germline, which may come from a read error. The data belong to a study of blood T cells in healthy people across ages. Next came a second PCR, run for about 7 to 12 cycles, which used a sample-barcoded 5' primer along with a J-beta primer mix. Paired-end reads containing CDR3 totaled no fewer than 2.5 million for each sample. Using its own MiXCR run on the 5' RACE reads, TCRdb lists one record per CDR3 protein. The sample lists some 1.1 million distinct CDR3 sequences, roughly two fifths seen once, with around 14% in the top ten. The clonotype originates from a man aged 18 to 35 in good health. The specimen was blood.

CDR3: CANSWGQDYEQYF. As DNA, the CDR3 is TGCGCCAACAGCTGGGGACAGGACTACGAGCAGTACTTC. The chain couples TRBV5-1 to TRBJ2-7; 8 nucleotides agree with TRBD1. CDR3 length: 13 residues. The germline gives CDR1 SGHRS, CDR2 YFSETQ.